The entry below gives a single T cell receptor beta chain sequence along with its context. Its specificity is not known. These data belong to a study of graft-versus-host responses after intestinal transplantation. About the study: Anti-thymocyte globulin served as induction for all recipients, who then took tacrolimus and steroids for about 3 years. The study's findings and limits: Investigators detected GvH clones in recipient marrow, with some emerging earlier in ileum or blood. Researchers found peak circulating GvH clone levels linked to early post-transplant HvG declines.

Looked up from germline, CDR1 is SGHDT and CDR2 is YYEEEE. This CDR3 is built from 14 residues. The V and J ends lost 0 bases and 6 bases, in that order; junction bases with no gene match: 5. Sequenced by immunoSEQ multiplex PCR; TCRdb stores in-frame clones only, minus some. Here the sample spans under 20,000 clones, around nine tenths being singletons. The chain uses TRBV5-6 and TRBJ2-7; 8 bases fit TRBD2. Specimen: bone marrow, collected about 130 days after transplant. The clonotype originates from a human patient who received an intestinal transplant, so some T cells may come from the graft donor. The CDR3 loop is CASSLAGGLGEQYF. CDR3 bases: TGTGCCAGCAGCTTGGCGGGAGGGCTTGGCGAGCAGTACTTC.